This T cell receptor (beta chain) was captured by sequencing in a study of beta chain features in type 1 diabetes. Whole-study context: Taken together, all samples contributed some 98 million examined sorted cells. Overall study results and limits: All four CD4+ subsets from Type 1 diabetes patients carried moderately but significantly shorter TCRB CDR3s. Naive, central memory and Treg TCRB repertoires seemed to resemble each other more closely in patients than they did in healthy donors.

The isolated RNA, all of it, was reverse transcribed, so expressed TCRB transcripts were what got sequenced. An average roughly 3.6 million reads came from naive, central memory and regulatory T cell samples. Produced via immunoSEQ multiplex PCR; TCRdb's table is partial and in-frame only. Here the sample spans a few hundred thousand clones, about 20% being singletons. A word on this clone: What it binds is unknown.

CDR3 size: 18 residues. Germline V gene sequence: CDR1 SGHRS, CDR2 YFSETQ. V lost 1 base to trimming and J lost 3 bases; unmatched junction nucleotides: 12. The chain employs TRBV5-1 and TRBJ1-1; 10 bases are a match to TRBD1. Source material: naive CD4+ T cells from blood. The clonotype was recovered from a woman aged 40 to 49 with type 1 diabetes. The CDR3, as DNA: TGCGCCAGCAGCTTGTCCCCTCCGGGACAGGGGATGGACACTGAAGCTTTCTTT. Translated, it gives CASSLSPPGQGMDTEAFF.